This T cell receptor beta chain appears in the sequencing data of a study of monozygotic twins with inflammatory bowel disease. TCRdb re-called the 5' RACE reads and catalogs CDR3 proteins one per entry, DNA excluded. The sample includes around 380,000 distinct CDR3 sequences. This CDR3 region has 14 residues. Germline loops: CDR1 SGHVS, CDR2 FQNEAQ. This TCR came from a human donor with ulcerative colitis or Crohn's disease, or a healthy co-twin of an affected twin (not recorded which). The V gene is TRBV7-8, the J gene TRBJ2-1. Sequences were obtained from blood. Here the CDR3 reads CASSLGTIYNEQFF.